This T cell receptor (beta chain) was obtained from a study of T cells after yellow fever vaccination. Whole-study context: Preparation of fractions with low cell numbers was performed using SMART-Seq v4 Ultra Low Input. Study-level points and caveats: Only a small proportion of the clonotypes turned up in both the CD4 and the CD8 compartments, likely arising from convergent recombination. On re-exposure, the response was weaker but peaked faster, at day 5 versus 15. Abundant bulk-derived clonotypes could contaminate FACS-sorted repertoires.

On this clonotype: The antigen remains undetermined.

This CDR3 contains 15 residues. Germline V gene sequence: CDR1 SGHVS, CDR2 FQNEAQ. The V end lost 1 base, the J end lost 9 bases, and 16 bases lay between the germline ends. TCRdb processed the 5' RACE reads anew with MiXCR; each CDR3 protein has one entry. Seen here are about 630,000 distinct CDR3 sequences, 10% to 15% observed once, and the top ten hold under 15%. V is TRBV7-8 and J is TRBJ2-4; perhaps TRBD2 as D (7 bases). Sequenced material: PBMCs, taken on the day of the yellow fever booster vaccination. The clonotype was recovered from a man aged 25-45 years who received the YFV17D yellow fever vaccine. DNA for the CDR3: TGTGCCAGCAGCTTAGGGGGGGGCAGGGGCTCCATTCAGTACTTC. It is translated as CASSLGGGRGSIQYF.